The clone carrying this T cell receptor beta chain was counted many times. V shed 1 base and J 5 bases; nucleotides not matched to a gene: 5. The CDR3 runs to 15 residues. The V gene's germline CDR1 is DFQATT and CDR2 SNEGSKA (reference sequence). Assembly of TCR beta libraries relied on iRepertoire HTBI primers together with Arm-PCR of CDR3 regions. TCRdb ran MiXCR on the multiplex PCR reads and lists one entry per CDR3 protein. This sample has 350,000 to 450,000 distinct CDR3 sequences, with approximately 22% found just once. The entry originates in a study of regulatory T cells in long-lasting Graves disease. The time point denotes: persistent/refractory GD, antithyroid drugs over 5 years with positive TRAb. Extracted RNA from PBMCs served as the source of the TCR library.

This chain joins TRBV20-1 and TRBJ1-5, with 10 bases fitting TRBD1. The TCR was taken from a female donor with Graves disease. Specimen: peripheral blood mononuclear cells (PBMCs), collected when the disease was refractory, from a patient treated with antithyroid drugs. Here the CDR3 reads CSARGGQGLDQPQHF. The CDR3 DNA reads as TGCAGTGCTAGAGGGGGACAGGGGTTGGATCAGCCCCAGCATTTT.